This T cell receptor (beta chain) was recorded in a study of cytomegalovirus exposure and HLA in healthy donors. On the study more broadly: As an earlier analysis found, some 180 million T cells yielded about 120 million unique TCR beta sequences. In an early release, HLA-typed donors contributed roughly 85 million unique TCR sequences.

On this clone: The antigen is unknown.

Study-wide findings and caveats: Previous analysis showed most TCR beta V segments were productive about 87% or about 30% of the time. The listing of 150 or so TCR beta chains classed them as cytomegalovirus-associated.

The study ran its PCR with 60 Vbeta and 13 Jbeta primers. Sequenced by immunoSEQ multiplex PCR; TCRdb stores in-frame clones only, minus some. Of about 140,000 clones listed, 75% are singletons. The sequence derives from a man aged 40-50 years in good health and CMV-seronegative. The sequencing input was PBMCs.

CDR3 in amino acids: CASSQGAGIGYEQYF. The DNA for the CDR3 is TGTGCCAGCAGCCAAGGGGCGGGGATTGGGTACGAGCAGTACTTC. The V gene is TRBV14, the J gene TRBJ2-7; possible D gene TRBD2, 6 bases. V lost 1 base to trimming and J lost 4 bases, with 14 bases between them. Germline V gene sequence: CDR1 SGHDN, CDR2 FVKESK. The CDR3 contains 15 residues.